This T cell receptor (beta chain) was recorded in a study of T cells in Graves' hyperthyroidism and ophthalmopathy (dated by TCRdb to between 2019 and 2020). Background on the whole study: Peripheral blood was sampled at the time of initial diagnosis, prior to any treatment. To identify TCR V-J signatures that set the groups apart, the researchers used a discovery cohort of 90 to 100 patients, made up of fewer than 50 with Graves' ophthalmopathy and 57 with stable Graves' hyperthyroidism. Whether ophthalmopathy could be predicted prospectively was tested in an independent validation cohort made up of 18 to 20 hyperthyroidism patients plus 17 patients who later progressed to ophthalmopathy. The approximately 100 discovery patients were randomly divided into training and test sets at a 7:3 ratio. Thyroid tissue and blood T-cell repertoires from about six Graves' hyperthyroidism patients were also compared in the study. Once sampling was done, hyperthyroidism patients were given methimazole at a starting dose of 30 mg daily, whereas ophthalmopathy patients were given high-dose intravenous methylprednisolone. The paper describes TCR Vbeta CDR3 sequencing of 140 or so peripheral blood samples, made up of some 40 ophthalmopathy patients, approximately 73 hyperthyroidism patients and 17 progressor patients.

According to the germline V gene (reference sequence), CDR1 reads LGHDT and CDR2 reads YNNKEL. V ends up 4 bases short and J 1 base short, with an unmatched junction base count of 2. Measured from the cysteine to the phenylalanine, the CDR3 is 15 residues long. Only the CDR3 portion is preserved as DNA: 45 bases, with reading frame beginning at the first base. Moderately to severely active disease, a Clinical Activity Score of at least 3, a NOSPECS grade of at least 4, and a duration under 3 months were present in ophthalmopathy patients. Exclusion was applied to patients with uncontrolled infections, other autoimmune diseases, pregnancy or lactation. Diagnoses were established on the basis of clinical symptoms, serum thyroxine and TRAb, thyroid ultrasound, and orbital computed tomography. PBMCs were separated from 10 ml of fresh peripheral blood using Ficoll-Paque density gradient centrifugation. Total RNA was extracted with Trizol reagent, and quality was checked on an Agilent 2100 Bioanalyzer.

TCR beta CDR3 regions were amplified from RNA transcripts. The TCR CDR3 was subjected to a first round of RT-PCR using the HTBI primer set and the Qiagen OneStep RT-PCR kit. Libraries were constructed in a second round of multiplex PCR, after which size selection and purification were performed. Paired-end sequencing of the libraries was performed with 100 bp reads on an Illumina HiSeq2000. Processing in the source paper ran as follows. SOAPnuke was used to process the raw data, with reads discarded if the reads contained adapters or uncalled bases, had a mean Phred below 15, or lacked an exact constant-primer or identifier match. High-quality paired reads were merged with COPE v1.2.5, and unique nucleotide sequences were defined as clonotypes. MiTCR v1.1 was used to align the clonotypes against IMGT TRBV, TRBD and TRBJ reference segments. Analysis was restricted to V-J combinations with a frequency above 0.0001, which covered roughly 99% of repertoires. The TCS score was defined as the ratio of F50 (clonal expansion) to E x V (chaos), calculated using BLOSUM62-based TCRdist between CDR3 peptides within each V-J. Welch's t-statistics and random forest reduced just over 500 V-J features to 13, which were used in a naive Bayes classifier (R e1071). Starting from the raw public reads, TCRdb applied fastp trimming at Q25, assembled clones with MiXCR and retained in-frame beta chains. Rows are unified per CDR3 protein, each entry keeping the most common DNA and genes. None of the V and J calls come from the authors' own analysis; TCRdb made them. The sample table lists 350,000 to 450,000 distinct CDR3 sequences, roughly an eighth of them with a count of one. The leading ten clones occupy approximately 29% of the sample.

This clonotype was detected many times. The target of this receptor is not known. The record has no base qualities; no much larger clone is one base away. The paper's findings and limits, for the study overall: Sample size was not statistically predetermined, and investigators were not blinded to group allocation. In validation, progression to ophthalmopathy was predicted by the model with roughly 71% sensitivity and just over 72% specificity, a median of 6.5 months before onset. Most expanded thyroid clonotypes (frequency above 0.001) were also found in blood, which suggests that blood repertoires may mirror thyroid immune responses. A 13 V-J signature model separated ophthalmopathy from stable hyperthyroidism, with about 88% sensitivity and around 84% specificity in cross-validation and 80%/75% in testing.

The chain links TRBV3-1 with TRBJ2-5; 11 of the junction bases match TRBD2. Sample: blood. The clonotype was recovered from a man aged 50-59 years with Graves' ophthalmopathy. CDR3 loop: CASSLGTSGQETQYF. The DNA sequence follows: TGTGCCAGCAGCCTCGGGACTAGCGGCCAAGAGACCCAGTACTTC.